The present entry profiles one T cell receptor (beta chain) with its context. This clone's antigen is unknown. The sample holds no much larger clone one base away, and base qualities are not on file. The sample's treatment or condition label, decoded: in vitro stimulation with specific CMV peptide epitopes to enrich CMV-specific T cells. The sample originates from a study of T cell repertoires in cytomegalovirus infection (dated by TCRdb to between 2018 and 2021). Context from the whole study: The peptide stimulations were aimed at well-studied HLA-B-restricted epitopes as well as recently identified HLA-C-restricted CMV epitopes, whose presentation resists viral immunomodulation. Donor HLA type was relevant to the analysis, as public TCR beta signatures indicated carriage of CMV infection together with the matching HLA type. Summary of the overall study and its limitations: In the ex vivo response, HLA-C-restricted CMV-specific TCR beta clonotypes were dominant, and in two of eight donors the single most frequent clonotype came from this HLA-C-restricted group. Cumulative frequency of public TCR beta family members discriminated carriers of CMV infection plus the relevant HLA type in this cohort and an independent approximately 370-donor cohort.

Sequencer: Illumina HiSeq 1500. Using fastp at Q25 and MiXCR, TCRdb reprocessed the public reads and kept productive beta chains. Each entry merges the rows of one CDR3 protein and shows their most common DNA and genes. This sample has about 770,000 distinct CDR3 sequences in its table, and roughly 28% of those were observed once. The top ten constitute around 14% of the sample. The source material was cultured CD8+ T cells from PBMCs, sampled from culture after CMV antigen stimulation. The clonotype was recovered from a human donor in good health (CMV status not recorded). Some clones in this sample may be carry-over from other donors' samples.

The sequence in DNA is TGTGCCAGCAGTCCCCCGGGGGTAGATCAGCCCCAGCATTTT. This codes for CASSPPGVDQPQHF. The chain links TRBV6-5 with TRBJ1-5, and perhaps TRBD1 as D gene, on 5 matching bases. Between the V and J ends, shortened by 5 bases and 5 bases respectively, the junction contains 13 bases. The CDR3 sequence holds 14 residues, the cysteine and phenylalanine included. Only CDR3 DNA remains: 42 bases, in frame from the first base. CDR1 MNHEY and CDR2 SVGAGI are derived from the germline V gene.